The present T cell receptor beta chain was sequenced within a study of identical twins. Via MiXCR, TCRdb re-called the 5' RACE reads, giving one row per CDR3 protein. The sample shows 200,000 to 250,000 distinct CDR3 sequences, about an eighth of them seen only once. This clonotype was counted between two and nine times. Its antigen is as yet unknown. Study outcomes and limitations: Invariant populations such as MAIT and iNKT cells could partly muddle zero-insertion analyses.

The CDR3 extends over 16 amino acids. V gave up 4 bases and J gave up 1 base, with 15 bases separating them. The sample was also reused in another study, on yellow fever vaccine responses in identical twins.

This clonotype was obtained from a woman aged 18-29 years in good health. The chain uses TRBV12-3 or TRBV12-4 and TRBJ2-3; D is uncertain. The sequencing input was memory (CD45RO+) T cells sorted from blood. The CDR3 DNA reads TGTGCCAGCAGTTCCAAGTCGGAGACGGGCACAGATACGCAGTATTTT. It codes for CASSSKSETGTDTQYF.